The 18 T cell receptor beta chains given below trace back to one sample, sequenced in a study of cytomegalovirus exposure and HLA in healthy donors. Primers: 60 Vbeta forward and 13 Jbeta reverse. This table comes from immunoSEQ multiplex PCR, and its TCRdb copy is limited to in-frame clones, with some not included. The sample contains 110,000 to 150,000 clones, roughly 10% of which appear only once. Sequenced sample: PBMCs. The source of these receptors is a man over 45 in good health and CMV-seronegative.

This clone showed up just a few times. The V and J genes are TRBV6-1 and TRBJ2-3; D not certain. V was cut by 0 bases and J by 1 base, with 8 bases left in between. The CDR3 runs to 15 residues. The germline V gene encodes CDR1 MNHNS and CDR2 SASEGT. The CDR3 DNA reads TGTGCCAGCAGTGAAGCTATTCCGGGCACAGATACGCAGTATTTT. Translating it yields CASSEAIPGTDTQYF.

This sequence joins TRBV7-9 and TRBJ1-4, with 11 bases lining up with TRBD1. The CDR3 spans 15 residues. V was pared by 5 bases and J by 5 bases, with 4 bases of the junction left unmatched. Germline V CDR1 and CDR2: SEHNR, FQNEAQ (reference sequence). The CDR3 DNA sequence: TGTGCCAGCAGCCCGTGGGACAGGGGGAATGAAAAACTGTTTTTT. It specifies CASSPWDRGNEKLFF.

The V and J genes are TRBV4-1 and TRBJ2-5; 11 nucleotides line up with TRBD2. Trimming cost V 1 base and J 2 bases; bases outside gene matches: 12. This CDR3 is 19 amino acids long. Germline V lookup: CDR1 MGHRA, CDR2 YSYEKL. CDR3 residues: CASSQGSFLAGGSQETQYF. CDR3 nucleotides: TGCGCCAGCAGCCAAGGATCCTTTCTAGCGGGGGGATCTCAAGAGACCCAGTACTTC.

The chain recombines TRBV9 with TRBJ1-1; 7 bases agree with TRBD1. Germline V gene data show CDR1 as SGDLS and CDR2 as YYNGEE. V was clipped by 3 bases and J by 6 bases; unmatched bases: 8. The CDR3 contains 14 residues. Here the CDR3 reads CASSASDRASEAFF. CDR3 DNA sequence: TGTGCCAGCAGCGCCTCTGACAGGGCTTCTGAAGCTTTCTTT.

The chain employs TRBV4-2 and TRBJ1-4; 10 positions match TRBD1. The CDR3 has 19 residues. The junction had 15 bases not matched to a gene; V was cut back by 0 bases and J by 8 bases. CDR1 LGHNA and CDR2 YNFKEQ come from the germline V gene. CDR3 nucleotide sequence: TGTGCCAGCAGCCAAGACGGCCCGAGTGACAGGGGGCCTAGAGAAAAACTGTTTTTT. It specifies CASSQDGPSDRGPREKLFF.

This clone has just a few counts. This sequence joins TRBV19 and TRBJ2-5; 14 positions match TRBD2. V shed 1 base and J 2 bases; nucleotides not matched to a gene: 0. This CDR3 region has 16 residues. Germline V gives CDR1 LNHDA, CDR2 SQIVND (reference sequence). CDR3 sequence reads: CASSIGTSGGQETQYF. CDR3 bases: TGTGCCAGTAGTATAGGGACTAGCGGGGGGCAAGAGACCCAGTACTTC.

V usage is TRBV5-6 and J usage is TRBJ1-5; 8 nucleotides align to TRBD1. The CDR3 is 15 residues long. Germline trimming cut 2 bases from V and 3 bases from J; bases unmatched to any gene: 4. Per germline, CDR1 SGHDT and CDR2 YYEEEE. The CDR3 DNA follows: TGTGCCAGCAGCTTAGCGGACAGGGTCAATCAGCCCCAGCATTTT. Translated: CASSLADRVNQPQHF.

This clone has just a few counts. The chain recombines TRBV11-1 with TRBJ2-1; 14 positions agree with TRBD2. The CDR3 spans 16 residues. In germline, CDR1 is SGHAT, CDR2 FQDESV (reference sequence). The J segment lost 4 bases and the V segment lost 7 bases, leaving 6 bases of the junction unmatched. Written as DNA, the CDR3 is TGTGCCAGCACCTTGGGGACTAGCGGGAGATACAATGAGCAGTTCTTC. As protein: CASTLGTSGRYNEQFF.

This clone was counted a few times. This chain uses TRBV11-2 with TRBJ2-5; 14 bases are shared with TRBD2. The junction had 2 bases not matched to a gene; V was cut back by 4 bases and J by 4 bases. Germline lookup yields CDR1 SGHAT and CDR2 FQNNGV. The CDR3 is made up of 15 amino acids. The CDR3 nucleotides read TGTGCCAGCAGCTCCGGGACTAGCGGGAGAGAGACCCAGTACTTC. This gives the protein CASSSGTSGRETQYF.

This clone was seen a handful of times. The chain is built from TRBV27 and TRBJ2-7, with TRBD1 matching over 8 bases. The CDR3 extends over 14 amino acids. The junction had 12 bases not matched to a gene; V was cut back by 8 bases and J by 6 bases. Germline-derived CDR1 and CDR2 are MNHEY and SMNVEV (reference sequence). In nucleotides, the CDR3 is TGTGCCAGCTACGACAGGGGTGGTTTTGGCGAGCAGTACTTC. Translated, it gives CASYDRGGFGEQYF.

A few counts support this clone. The J gene is TRBJ1-1, the V gene TRBV7-8; D ambiguous. CDR3 length equals 13 residues. The V and J ends lost 1 base and 6 bases respectively, with 9 bases between them. Germline assignment: CDR1 SGHVS and CDR2 FQNEAQ. The CDR3 protein is CASSLGARAEAFF. Here the CDR3 DNA reads TGTGCCAGCAGCTTAGGGGCGAGGGCTGAAGCTTTCTTT.

This clone has more than one count but fewer than ten. The chain has TRBV7-6 and TRBJ2-2, with TRBD2 matching over 7 bases. With V trimmed by 3 bases and J by 5 bases, 6 bases remained unmatched. Germline V gene sequence: CDR1 SGHVS, CDR2 FNYEAQ. This CDR3 region has 15 residues. The chain's CDR3 is CASSFKSSGTGELFF. The CDR3 DNA reads TGTGCCAGCAGCTTTAAGAGTAGCGGGACCGGGGAGCTGTTTTTT. Looking up the rest from reference TRBV7-6 and TRBJ2-2 gives the full variable domain: GAGVSQSPRYKVTKRGQDVALRCDPISGHVSLYWYRQALGQGPEFLTYFNYEAQQDKSGLPNDRFSAERPEGSISTLTIQRTEQRDSAMYRCASSFKSSGTGELFFGEGSRLTVL.

The chain couples TRBV30 to TRBJ2-3; 8 nucleotides match TRBD1. The CDR3 has 12 amino acids. The V segment lost 5 bases and the J segment 4 bases; nucleotides outside the gene matches: 2. From germline, CDR1 is GTSNPN and CDR2 SVGIG (reference sequence). The CDR3 nucleotides are TGTGCCTGGGCGACAGGGGCAGATACGCAGTATTTT. This sequence encodes CAWATGADTQYF.

The genes are TRBV9 and TRBJ2-6; TRBD1 matches at 12 bases. This CDR3 is built from 18 residues. Germline CDR1 and CDR2: SGDLS and YYNGEE. The J segment lost 0 bases and the V segment lost 6 bases, leaving 7 bases of the junction unmatched. The CDR3 coding sequence is TGTGCCAGCACCGGGACAGGGGGCTACACCTCTGGGGCCAACGTCCTGACTTTC. As protein: CASTGTGGYTSGANVLTF.

This clone was observed at least ten times. J is TRBJ1-1 and V is TRBV9, with TRBD1 as a possible D gene (6 bases). The CDR3 spans 15 residues. Per the germline V gene, CDR1 is SGDLS and CDR2 is YYNGEE. V dropped 0 bases and J dropped 1 base, with 10 bases sitting between them. The CDR3 region has the DNA TGTGCCAGCAGCGTAGAGGGGGGGCCGAACACTGAAGCTTTCTTT. It codes for CASSVEGGPNTEAFF.

This clone was seen a handful of times. The rearrangement links TRBV30 to TRBJ2-7, with no clear D. Trimming took 1 base from V and 0 from J, leaving 4 bases between them. The CDR3 runs to 12 residues. The V gene's germline CDR1 is GTSNPN and CDR2 SVGIG (reference sequence). The CDR3 DNA sequence: TGTGCCTGGAGTGGGGCCTCCTACGAGCAGTACTTC. Translated, it gives CAWSGASYEQYF.

The chain uses TRBV6-5 and TRBJ1-1, with 10 bases aligning to TRBD1. V gave up 6 bases and J gave up 0 bases; unmatched junction bases: 4. CDR1 is MNHEY and CDR2 is SVGAGI in the germline V gene. The CDR3 runs 15 residues. The CDR3 reads CASRGTGDMNTEAFF. The CDR3 DNA follows: TGTGCCAGCAGAGGGACAGGGGATATGAACACTGAAGCTTTCTTT.

Only a few counts were recorded for this clone. At one of its ends the junction is not consistent with the germline gene, which may arise from a read error. CDR3: CASSEAAGKDF. CDR3 sequence (DNA): TGTGCCAGCAGTGAAGCGGCGGGTAAGGACTTC. V gene TRBV6-1 combines with J gene TRBJ2-7; D possibly corresponds to TRBD2 (5 bases). The CDR3 length is 11 residues. Looked up from germline, CDR1 is MNHNS and CDR2 is SASEGT.